Presented here are 21 T cell receptor beta chains from one specimen sequenced in a study of early T cells in non-severe SARS-CoV-2 infection. MiXCR, run by TCRdb on the 5' RACE reads, gives a single entry per CDR3 protein. This sample has about 56,000 distinct CDR3 sequences, with about 11% found just once. The source material was whole blood. The receptors here all came from an adult who was a healthcare worker with PCR-confirmed SARS-CoV-2 infection or an uninfected control (not recorded which).

This clonotype was recorded at least ten times. The chain recombines TRBV6-2 or TRBV6-3 with TRBJ1-5; weak D call: TRBD1 (6 bases). The CDR3 is 14 residues long. Trimming took off 6 bases at V and 7 bases at J, with 16 bases between the two ends. Germline CDR1 MNHEY, CDR2 SVGEGT. The CDR3 protein is CASSRPQGFQPQHF. CDR3 coding DNA: TGTGCCAGCAGCCGCCCTCAGGGGTTCCAGCCCCAGCATTTT.

This clonotype appeared a few times. The chain couples TRBV6-2 or TRBV6-3 to TRBJ1-2, with D unresolved. The CDR3 has 13 amino acids. The V and J ends lost 5 bases and 7 bases respectively, with 14 bases between them. Germline lookup yields CDR1 MNHEY and CDR2 SVGEGT. CDR3 loop: CASSVGYAAGYTF. CDR3 bases: TGTGCCAGCAGTGTGGGATACGCGGCTGGCTACACCTTC.

This clonotype was found many times. The CDR3 spells CASSERIGIGKNIQYF. The CDR3 coding sequence is TGTGCCAGCAGTGAAAGGATTGGGATCGGCAAAAACATTCAGTACTTC. The chain joins TRBV6-1 to TRBJ2-4; no clear D. The CDR3 runs 16 residues. Trimming took 2 bases from V and 3 from J, leaving 14 bases between them. CDR1 and CDR2 from the germline V gene are MNHNS and SASEGT.

This clonotype was counted many times. The V gene is TRBV19, the J gene TRBJ1-5; 12 nucleotides align to TRBD1. CDR3 length equals 16 residues. Germline assignment: CDR1 LNHDA and CDR2 SQIVND (reference sequence). V shed 5 bases and J 2 bases; nucleotides not matched to a gene: 4. The CDR3: CASSPGTGGGNQPQHF. For the CDR3, the DNA is TGTGCCAGTAGTCCAGGGACAGGGGGCGGCAATCAGCCCCAGCATTTT.

V and J are TRBV20-1 and TRBJ2-7, with 7 bases fitting TRBD2. Trimming at V came to 0 bases and at J to 2 bases, leaving 4 bases not matched to a gene. The CDR3 extends over 14 amino acids. Germline loops: CDR1 DFQATT, CDR2 SNEGSKA (reference sequence). Here the CDR3 reads CSARDLAGPYEQYF. The CDR3 DNA follows: TGCAGTGCTAGAGACTTAGCGGGCCCCTACGAGCAGTACTTC.

This clonotype was seen at least ten times. This chain links TRBV6-2 or TRBV6-3 with TRBJ2-2, with TRBD1 as a possible D gene (6 bases). This CDR3 is 15 amino acids long. The V gene's germline CDR1 is MNHEY and CDR2 SVGEGT. The V end lost 2 bases, the J end lost 6 bases, and 13 bases lay between the germline ends. CDR3 loop: CASSYRGQFPGELFF. In nucleotides, the CDR3 is TGTGCCAGCAGTTACCGCGGACAGTTCCCCGGGGAGCTGTTTTTT.

J is TRBJ2-2 and V is TRBV6-5, with unresolved D. Trimming took off 2 bases at V and 4 bases at J, with 8 bases between the two ends. In germline, CDR1 is MNHEY, CDR2 SVGAGI. The CDR3 covers 14 residues. In nucleotides, the CDR3 is TGTGCCAGCAGTTACCGAGACCTCACCGGGGAGCTGTTTTTT. Its protein product is CASSYRDLTGELFF.

The rearrangement uses TRBV20-1 and TRBJ2-1; D is perhaps TRBD2 (6 bases). Trimming left V 0 bases short and J 10 bases short, with 22 bases between. Germline V gene lookup returns CDR1 DFQATT and CDR2 SNEGSKA (reference sequence). This CDR3 has 16 amino acids. Written as DNA, the CDR3 is TGCAGTGCTAGAGATGAAACTAGCCCTCAAAGTAGAGAGCAGTTCTTC. Its protein product is CSARDETSPQSREQFF.

The rearrangement joins TRBV20-1 to TRBJ2-2; 12 bases line up with TRBD1. Germline lookup yields CDR1 DFQATT and CDR2 SNEGSKA (reference sequence). The CDR3 is 16 amino acids. V shed 3 bases and J 5 bases; nucleotides not matched to a gene: 7. CDR3 region: CSARNPGQGATGELFF. The CDR3 DNA sequence: TGCAGTGCTAGGAACCCGGGACAGGGGGCGACCGGGGAGCTGTTTTTT.

This clonotype was counted many times. CDR3 sequence reads: CASSEGGQGSYEQYF. The DNA for the CDR3 is TGTGCCAGCAGTGAAGGCGGACAGGGCTCCTACGAGCAGTACTTC. The chain combines TRBV6-1 with TRBJ2-7, with TRBD1 matching 8 bases. With 1 base clipped from V and 0 bases from J, the junction kept 2 bases outside the gene matches. From germline, CDR1 is MNHNS and CDR2 SASEGT. CDR3 length equals 15 residues.

The chain has TRBV11-2 and TRBJ2-1; 7 bases align to TRBD2. Germline CDR1 and CDR2: SGHAT and FQNNGV. The CDR3 sequence is 16 residues long. The trim removed 4 bases at V and 3 bases at J, leaving 9 bases unmatched. CDR3 in DNA: TGTGCCAGCAGCTGGTCCCCAGCTAGCGGCTACAATGAGCAGTTCTTC. It specifies CASSWSPASGYNEQFF. Drawing the rest from reference TRBV11-2 and TRBJ2-1, the complete variable domain is EAGVAQSPRYKIIEKRQSVAFWCNPISGHATLYWYQQILGQGPKLLIQFQNNGVVDDSQLPKDRFSAERLKGVDSTLKIQPAKLEDSAVYLCASSWSPASGYNEQFFGPGTRLTVL.

The chain uses TRBV25-1 and TRBJ1-2; tentative D call: TRBD1 (5 bases). The CDR3 is 13 amino acids. V was trimmed by 0 bases and J by 10 bases, leaving 12 bases between them. Germline assignment: CDR1 MGHDK and CDR2 SYGVNS. The CDR3 is CASSEYTQGDYTF. CDR3 nucleotide sequence: TGTGCCAGCAGTGAATATACCCAGGGTGACTACACCTTC.

This clonotype was detected many times. The chain couples TRBV7-2 to TRBJ2-1, with 7 bases matching TRBD1. This CDR3 region has 13 residues. The J segment lost 10 bases and the V segment lost 5 bases, leaving 8 bases of the junction unmatched. Germline V CDR1 and CDR2: SGHTA, FQGNSA. CDR3 amino acids: CASSPRQGREQFF. CDR3 coding DNA: TGTGCCAGCAGCCCCCGACAGGGAAGAGAGCAGTTCTTC. Filled out from reference TRBV7-2 and TRBJ2-1, the complete variable domain reads GAGVSQSPSNKVTEKGKDVELRCDPISGHTALYWYRQSLGQGLEFLIYFQGNSAPDKSGLPSDRFSAERTGGSVSTLTIQRTQQEDSAVYLCASSPRQGREQFFGPGTRLTVL.

The V gene is TRBV12-3 or TRBV12-4, the J gene TRBJ1-4; D ambiguous. V was pared by 5 bases and J by 8 bases, with 12 bases between. CDR3 length: 13 residues. CDR3 sequence reads: CASSPRHGEKLFF. DNA of the CDR3: TGTGCCAGCAGTCCCAGACATGGGGAAAAACTGTTTTTT.

This chain joins TRBV2 and TRBJ2-1, with TRBD2 identical over 11 bases. Germline V gives CDR1 SNHLY, CDR2 FYNNEI. The CDR3 has 15 residues. After removal of 6 bases from V and 5 bases from J, the junction contained 6 bases not matched to a gene. The CDR3 protein is CASSLGLAVNNEQFF. For the CDR3, the DNA is TGTGCCAGCAGCTTGGGACTAGCGGTGAACAATGAGCAGTTCTTC.

This clonotype has at least ten counts. J is TRBJ2-2 and V is TRBV19, with 7 nucleotides matching TRBD2. After removal of 6 bases from V and 10 bases from J, the junction contained 8 bases not matched to a gene. Germline V gene data show CDR1 as LNHDA and CDR2 as SQIVND (reference sequence). The CDR3 is made up of 13 amino acids. CDR3 residues: CASRLAAGKELFF. Here the CDR3 DNA reads TGTGCCAGTAGGCTAGCGGCAGGAAAGGAGCTGTTTTTT.

The CDR3 nucleotides are TGTGCCAGCAGTCCATCACACCCCGTGTATGACGAGCAGTACTTC. Protein sequence: CASSPSHPVYDEQYF. V is TRBV27 and J is TRBJ2-7; D call uncertain. Germline V gene lookup returns CDR1 MNHEY and CDR2 SMNVEV (reference sequence). This CDR3 region has 15 residues. Between the trimmed V and J ends, which lost 5 bases and 5 bases, there was a span of 19 bases.

This clonotype was observed many times. The rearrangement uses TRBV10-2 and TRBJ2-7; D is perhaps TRBD2 (5 bases). V was pared by 0 bases and J by 1 base, with 19 bases between. Germline-derived CDR1 and CDR2 are WSHSY and SAAADI. This CDR3 region has 18 residues. The CDR3 sequence: CASSESILAQITSYEQYF. The CDR3 DNA reads as TGCGCCAGCAGTGAGTCGATCCTAGCCCAAATCACTTCCTACGAGCAGTACTTC.

This clonotype was recorded a few times. The rearrangement links TRBV29-1 to TRBJ2-7; D remains ambiguous. The CDR3 extends over 12 amino acids. V was shortened by 7 bases and J by 2 bases, with 12 bases between the two germline ends. Germline CDR1 SQVTM, CDR2 ANQGSEA. Here the CDR3 DNA reads TGCAGCGCCAGGACCGAAGCCTACGAGCAGTACTTC. Translated: CSARTEAYEQYF.

The chain employs TRBV6-5 and TRBJ2-6; D is unresolved. Germline V gene data show CDR1 as MNHEY and CDR2 as SVGAGI. Trimming stripped 6 bases from V and 0 bases from J, with 12 bases between. This CDR3 region has 16 residues. CDR3: CASSYGQLSGANVLTF. DNA of the CDR3: TGTGCCAGCAGCTACGGGCAGCTCTCTGGGGCCAACGTCCTGACTTTC.

This clonotype was seen repeatedly, ten times or more. The rearrangement joins TRBV10-3 to TRBJ1-2; D might be TRBD1 (6 bases). CDR1 is ENHRY, CDR2 SYGVKD, per germline. The CDR3 has 14 residues. Trimming pared 6 bases from V and 2 bases from J, leaving 13 bases between. As DNA, the CDR3 is TGTGCCATCAGCCAGGGGAAATCGAACTATGGCTACACCTTC. This sequence encodes CAISQGKSNYGYTF.